These 17 T cell receptor beta chains were all obtained from the same sample, sequenced in a study. The sorted Tregs were CD4+CD25+CD127-/low cells. TCRdb itself ran the 5' RACE reads through MiXCR, one entry per CDR3 protein. Of 35,000 to 55,000 distinct CDR3 sequences detected, roughly a fifth appear once; the ten largest clones hold about 4.5%. Sequencing was carried out using Tregs sorted from a lymph node. Receptors were obtained from a female donor with breast cancer.

Remarks on this clonotype: The conserved final phenylalanine or tryptophan is absent from the CDR3, which likely points to a read error. The chain employs TRBV30 and TRBJ2-1, with no clear D. The CDR3 runs 15 residues. The germline CDR1 and CDR2 sequences are GTSNPN and SVGIG (reference sequence). V was trimmed by 3 bases and J by 2 bases, leaving 14 bases between them. The CDR3, as DNA: TGTGCCTGGAGCCCCGGACCCGAAGCCTACAATGAGCAGTTCTCC. Amino acid sequence: CAWSPGPEAYNEQFS.

Comment on this clonotype: A read error may explain this, as a much larger clone is one base away. The chain combines TRBV7-9 with TRBJ1-1; no clear D. With 5 bases removed from V and 7 bases from J, the gap between germline ends came to 20 bases. Germline V gives CDR1 SEHNR, CDR2 FQNEAQ (reference sequence). The CDR3 spans 15 residues. The CDR3 reads CASSPPGQRMDEAFF. The CDR3 coding sequence is TGTGCCAGCAGCCCCCCCGGGCAAAGGATGGATGAAGCTTTCTTT.

The table lists this clonotype with many counts. This chain links TRBV7-9 with TRBJ1-1; weak D call: TRBD1 (6 bases). The CDR3 is made up of 16 amino acids. Trimming took 6 bases from V and 3 from J, leaving 20 bases between them. The V gene's germline CDR1 is SEHNR and CDR2 FQNEAQ (reference sequence). Here the CDR3 reads CASRLYRRGVDTEAFF. CDR3 DNA: TGTGCCAGCAGGTTATACAGGAGGGGGGTGGACACTGAAGCTTTCTTT.

This clonotype has at least ten counts. This rearrangement joins TRBV20-1 to TRBJ1-2, with D possibly being TRBD1 (6 bases). The V end lost 2 bases, the J end lost 7 bases, and 11 bases lay between the germline ends. The CDR3 runs to 12 residues. Germline lookup yields CDR1 DFQATT and CDR2 SNEGSKA (reference sequence). The CDR3, as DNA: TGCAGTGCTAGACAGGGGAGGGTTGGCTACACCTTC. It encodes CSARQGRVGYTF.

This clonotype was detected ten times or more. This rearrangement joins TRBV5-1 to TRBJ2-1; D possibly matches TRBD1 or TRBD2 (5 bases each). The CDR3 has 14 amino acids. CDR1 and CDR2 from the germline V gene are SGHRS and YFSETQ. Trimming left V 4 bases short and J 9 bases short, with 17 bases between. Here the CDR3 DNA reads TGCGCCAGCAGCCTCCGGGGACGAGAAGGTGAGCAGTTCTTC. Amino acids: CASSLRGREGEQFF.

This clonotype appeared many times. The rearrangement uses TRBV4-2 and TRBJ2-2; 7 bases fit TRBD1. The V and J ends lost 5 bases and 0 bases, in that order; junction bases with no gene match: 6. The germline CDR1 and CDR2 sequences are LGHNA and YNFKEQ. The CDR3 totals 16 residues. CDR3 sequence (DNA): TGTGCCAGCAGCAAGAAACAGGGGACGAACACCGGGGAGCTGTTTTTT. This gives the protein CASSKKQGTNTGELFF.

The gene calls are TRBV7-7 and TRBJ2-5; TRBD1 agrees at 8 bases. V lost 0 bases and J lost 5; bases outside the gene matches: 5. The CDR3 length is 15 residues. Germline-derived CDR1 and CDR2 are SSHAT and FNYEAQ (reference sequence). The CDR3 is CASSLAQGEWETQYF. The CDR3 region has the DNA TGTGCCAGCAGCTTAGCACAGGGGGAATGGGAGACCCAGTACTTC.

This clonotype was recorded many times. The V and J genes are TRBV20-1 and TRBJ2-2; D is perhaps TRBD1 or TRBD2 (5 bases each). The CDR3 covers 14 residues. The V gene's germline CDR1 is DFQATT and CDR2 SNEGSKA (reference sequence). Trimming removed 2 bases from V and 4 bases from J, with 11 bases in between. The CDR3 coding sequence is TGCAGTGCTAGACCCAGGGCGGGCACCGGGGAGCTGTTTTTT. This sequence encodes CSARPRAGTGELFF.

A note on this clonotype: Possible read error: a much larger clone is one base away. The chain employs TRBV7-6 and TRBJ2-6; a possible D gene is TRBD1 (5 bases). Germline CDR1 SGHVS, CDR2 FNYEAQ. The CDR3 spans 17 residues. The CDR3 bases are TGTGCCAGCAGCCCACCGACAGCCCCCTCTGGGGCCAACGTCCTGGCTTTC. This translates into CASSPPTAPSGANVLAF.

The rearrangement links TRBV15 to TRBJ2-1; 15 positions agree with TRBD2. Germline CDR1 and CDR2: LNHNV and YYDKDF (reference sequence). CDR3 length: 16 amino acids. Losses at the gene ends were 5 bases for V and 6 bases for J; bases not matched to a gene: 5. The CDR3 loop reads CATSGGLAGGFNEQFF. Here the CDR3 DNA reads TGTGCCACCAGCGGCGGACTAGCGGGAGGGTTCAATGAGCAGTTCTTC.

Only a few counts were recorded for this clonotype. The rearrangement links TRBV28 to TRBJ2-1; D is unclear. Trimming cost V 8 bases and J 0 bases, with 5 bases left between them. The CDR3 has 12 amino acids. Germline CDR1 reads MDHEN; CDR2 reads SYDVKM. The CDR3 nucleotides read TGTGCCAGCGAAAGCTCCTACAATGAGCAGTTCTTC. This gives the protein CASESSYNEQFF.

The rearrangement links TRBV25-1 to TRBJ2-7, with TRBD2 matching 7 bases. Trimming removed 4 bases from V and 1 base from J; junction bases left unmatched: 7. This CDR3 region has 15 residues. Germline CDR1 is MGHDK and CDR2 is SYGVNS. The CDR3 nucleotides read TGTGCCAGCAGTGCTTTGGGGGAGGGGTCCTACGAGCAGTACTTC. Its translation is CASSALGEGSYEQYF.

This clonotype was observed a few times. The chain recombines TRBV7-9 with TRBJ2-1, with 7 bases matching TRBD2. Per the germline V gene, CDR1 is SEHNR and CDR2 is FQNEAQ (reference sequence). V trimming: 5 bases; J trimming: 0 bases; junction bases outside the gene matches: 4. There are 15 residues in the CDR3. CDR3 nucleotides: TGTGCCAGCAGCGCTCTAGCGGCCTCCTACAATGAGCAGTTCTTC. It yields the protein CASSALAASYNEQFF.

A remark on this clonotype: A much larger clone differs by one base, so this may be a read error. V is TRBV6-5 and J is TRBJ1-2; no clear D gene. The CDR3 has 13 amino acids. Germline-derived CDR1 and CDR2 are MNHEY and SVGAGI. Trimming removed 0 bases at V and 5 bases at J, with 7 bases between. Here the CDR3 reads CASSYSRWYGYTF. CDR3 in DNA: TGTGCCAGCAGTTACTCGAGGTGGTATGGCTACACCTTC.

This chain links TRBV9 with TRBJ2-3, with a possible D match to TRBD2 (6 bases). CDR1 SGDLS and CDR2 YYNGEE come from the germline V gene. This CDR3 has 15 amino acids. Trimming cost V 4 bases and J 1 base, with 13 bases left between them. The CDR3 is CASSILEGGTDTQYF. The CDR3 nucleotides are TGTGCCAGCAGCATCCTGGAGGGAGGCACAGATACGCAGTATTTT.

Remarks on this clonotype: A much larger clone sits a single nucleotide away, making a read error possible. The chain has TRBV4-3 and TRBJ2-7; D is perhaps TRBD2 (6 bases). The CDR3 has 14 amino acids. Germline-derived CDR1 and CDR2 are LGHNA and YSLEER. V lost 3 bases to trimming and J lost 2 bases, with 11 bases between them. CDR3 nucleotides: TGCGCCAGCAGCCACACAGGCGGGACCTACGAGCAGTACTTC. Amino acids: CASSHTGGTYEQYF.

This clonotype was picked up a small number of times. J is TRBJ2-3 and V is TRBV12-3 or TRBV12-4; the D gene is possibly TRBD1 (6 bases). Trimming pared 6 bases from V and 3 bases from J, leaving 19 bases between. The CDR3 runs 16 residues. The CDR3 DNA reads as TGTGCCAGCAGAACGCGGGTGGGGGCGCGGACAGATACGCAGTATTTT. Translating gives CASRTRVGARTDTQYF.